Listed below are T cell receptor beta chains from one sample, sequenced in a study of T cells in localized non-small cell lung cancer. Profiled with immunoSEQ multiplex PCR; TCRdb holds only in-frame clones, not every one. Of 20,000 to 30,000 clones detected, approximately 84% appear once; the ten largest clones hold 9.5% to 10%. The sequenced sample was peripheral blood, obtained before any cancer treatment. These receptors were taken from a man aged 40-75 years with stage III squamous cell lung carcinoma. CDR3s include the opening cysteine and the closing phenylalanine or tryptophan. The D gene is left open where the match is weak. A row's size may be missing; if present it is once, few, many or a size class.

TRBV30,TRBD1,TRBJ2-3,-,15,CAWSDTGGYADTQYF,TGTGCCTGGAGTGATACAGGGGGTTACGCAGATACGCAGTATTTT
TRBV9,-,TRBJ2-1,-,16,CASSVEGAVTYNEQFF,TGTGCCAGCAGCGTAGAGGGCGCGGTAACCTACAATGAGCAGTTCTTC
TRBV30,-,TRBJ1-3,-,13,CAWTVLSGNTIYF,TGTGCCTGGACCGTCCTCTCTGGAAACACCATATATTTT
TRBV2,TRBD1,TRBJ1-2,-,13,CASIGGGNYGYTF,TGTGCCAGCATAGGGGGCGGCAACTATGGCTACACCTTC
TRBV7-3,-,TRBJ2-3,-,15,CASSPSAGVADTQYF,TGTGCCAGCAGCCCCAGCGCAGGTGTGGCAGATACGCAGTATTTT
TRBV7-9,-,TRBJ1-4,-,14,CASSREGRPGKLFF,TGTGCCAGCAGCCGGGAGGGGCGCCCTGGGAAACTGTTTTTT
TRBV5-1,TRBD1,TRBJ1-4,-,15,CASSWGTATNEKLFF,TGCGCCAGCAGCTGGGGGACAGCAACTAATGAAAAACTGTTTTTT
TRBV10-2,-,TRBJ1-1,once,13,CASSELESTEAFF,TGCGCCAGCAGTGAATTGGAGAGCACTGAAGCTTTCTTT
TRBV9,-,TRBJ2-2,-,12,CASSVSSGELFF,TGTGCCAGCAGCGTAAGTTCGGGGGAGCTGTTTTTT
TRBV11-2,TRBD2,TRBJ2-7,-,15,CASRSLAGVSYEQYF,TGTGCCAGCAGATCGCTAGCGGGAGTGTCCTACGAGCAGTACTTC
TRBV27,-,TRBJ2-2,-,13,CASSLSRLGELFF,TGTGCCAGCAGTTTATCGCGACTCGGGGAGCTGTTTTTT
TRBV9,-,TRBJ2-2,-,17,CASSDPTQGPNTGELFF,TGTGCCAGCAGCGACCCAACACAGGGTCCGAACACCGGGGAGCTGTTTTTT
TRBV4-1,-,TRBJ2-1,-,16,CASSIAGVGPWGEQFF,TGCGCCAGCAGCATAGCAGGGGTCGGGCCTTGGGGTGAGCAGTTCTTC
TRBV6-5,-,TRBJ2-1,few,13,CASSYGTANEQFF,TGTGCCAGCAGTTACGGTACGGCCAATGAGCAGTTCTTC
TRBV30,TRBD2,TRBJ2-3,-,13,CAWNGGSTDTQYF,TGTGCCTGGAACGGGGGGTCGACAGATACGCAGTATTTT
TRBV6-6,TRBD1,TRBJ2-1,few,15,CASSSDRGSYNEQFF,TGTGCCAGCAGTTCCGACAGGGGTTCATACAATGAGCAGTTCTTC
TRBV9,-,TRBJ1-1,-,14,CASSVRSYSPEAFF,TGTGCCAGCAGCGTTCGCTCTTATTCCCCTGAAGCTTTCTTT
TRBV7-6,-,TRBJ1-4,once,14,CASSYGPGNEKLFF,TGTGCCAGCAGCTACGGGCCCGGGAATGAAAAACTGTTTTTT
TRBV19,TRBD1,TRBJ2-4,-,15,CASSIPGQGKNIQYF,TGTGCCAGTAGTATACCGGGACAGGGAAAAAACATTCAGTACTTC
TRBV4-1,-,TRBJ2-7,-,16,CASSQDSGLSSYEQYF,TGCGCCAGCAGCCAAGATTCGGGGCTGAGCTCCTACGAGCAGTACTTC
TRBV5-1,-,TRBJ2-1,-,16,CASSRLSGGGNNEQFF,TGCGCCAGCAGCCGCCTTAGCGGAGGGGGGAACAATGAGCAGTTCTTC
TRBV19,-,TRBJ1-2,-,15,CASSTIQGPNYGYTF,TGTGCCAGTAGTACAATCCAGGGACCCAACTATGGCTACACCTTC
TRBV7-9,TRBD2,TRBJ2-7,-,14,CANGTSGSLYEQYF,TGTGCCAACGGGACTAGCGGGAGTTTGTACGAGCAGTACTTC
TRBV29-1,TRBD2,TRBJ2-1,-,13,CSVFGTSGNEQFF,TGCAGCGTTTTCGGGACTAGTGGCAATGAGCAGTTCTTC
TRBV29-1,-,TRBJ2-7,few,15,CSADYRTAGTYEQYF,TGCAGCGCTGACTACCGGACAGCGGGAACCTACGAGCAGTACTTC
TRBV19,-,TRBJ1-1,few,14,CASSIGGINTEAFF,TGTGCCAGTAGTATCGGGGGTATCAACACTGAAGCTTTCTTT
TRBV9,-,TRBJ1-2,-,14,CASSVRSEAYGYTF,TGTGCCAGCAGCGTAAGGAGCGAGGCGTATGGCTACACCTTC
TRBV28,-,TRBJ1-1,few,12,CASSLREDEAFF,TGTGCCAGCAGTCTCCGGGAAGATGAAGCTTTCTTT
TRBV27,TRBD1,TRBJ2-7,once,15,CASSLGSGGYYEQYF,TGTGCCAGCAGTTTAGGTTCAGGGGGCTATTACGAGCAGTACTTC
TRBV7-3,-,TRBJ2-3,-,14,CASSLDRSADTQYF,TGTGCCAGCAGCCTAGACAGGTCCGCAGATACGCAGTATTTT
TRBV7-2,-,TRBJ1-1,-,15,CASSSGRKMNTEAFF,TGTGCCAGCAGCTCAGGGAGAAAAATGAACACTGAAGCTTTCTTT
TRBV13,-,TRBJ1-6,few,14,CASSSRIKGSPLHF,TGTGCCAGCAGCTCCCGGATAAAAGGTTCACCCCTCCACTTT
TRBV6-7,TRBD1,TRBJ1-3,-,17,CASSYPAGTGYGNTIYF,TGTGCCAGCAGTTACCCGGCGGGGACAGGGTATGGAAACACCATATATTTT
TRBV9,-,TRBJ1-4,-,14,CASSVGSDNEKLFF,TGTGCCAGCAGCGTAGGGTCCGATAATGAAAAACTGTTTTTT
TRBV5-1,-,TRBJ1-1,-,11,CASSLGPEAFF,TGCGCCAGCAGTCTGGGCCCTGAAGCTTTCTTT
TRBV10-2,-,TRBJ1-5,-,15,CASSERQLSNQPQHF,TGCGCCAGCAGTGAGCGACAGCTTAGCAATCAGCCCCAGCATTTT
TRBV30,-,TRBJ2-7,-,12,CAWSVNSAGLYF,TGTGCCTGGAGTGTAAACAGCGCCGGGTTGTACTTC
TRBV11-2,-,TRBJ1-4,-,16,CASSFTLVSTNEKLFF,TGTGCCAGCAGCTTTACACTAGTGTCGACTAATGAAAAACTGTTTTTT
TRBV5-1,-,TRBJ1-6,-,15,CASSNPGTGNSPLHF,TGCGCCAGCAGCAACCCCGGGACGGGAAATTCACCCCTCCACTTT
TRBV6-1,TRBD1,TRBJ2-1,-,17,CASSETFPGQDGGEQFF,TGTGCCAGCAGTGAAACTTTTCCGGGACAGGATGGGGGTGAGCAGTTCTTC
TRBV7-9,TRBD2,TRBJ2-1,-,18,CASSRGYPGLATLGEQFF,TGTGCCAGCAGCCGAGGGTACCCGGGACTAGCTACCCTAGGTGAGCAGTTCTTC
TRBV5-1,TRBD2,TRBJ2-3,-,15,CASSLLATSTDTQYF,TGCGCCAGCAGCCTACTAGCGACTAGCACAGATACGCAGTATTTT
TRBV27,-,TRBJ2-5,-,14,CASSFRASQETQYF,TGTGCCAGCAGTTTTAGAGCGAGCCAAGAGACCCAGTACTTC